Described below is a single T cell receptor (beta chain) sequence and its context. The data were obtained in a study of CD8 T cells in Susac syndrome. With random hexamers, reverse transcription was performed on roughly 0.45 to 1 ug of RNA. TCRdb re-called the immunoSEQ multiplex PCR reads through MiXCR, storing one row per CDR3 protein. This table has about 150,000 distinct CDR3 sequences, roughly 95% appearing once. Trimming took 2 bases from V and 7 from J; bases not matched to a gene: 3. Germline V lookup: CDR1 SEHNR, CDR2 FQNEAQ (reference sequence). This CDR3 comprises 14 residues. Specimen: CD4+ T cells from PBMCs. The chain recombines TRBV7-9 with TRBJ2-1; TRBD1 matches 9 bases. The source is a human donor with multiple sclerosis. CDR3 DNA sequence: TGTGCCAGCAGCTTAACCGGGACAGGGAATGAGCAGTTCTTC. It codes for CASSLTGTGNEQFF.